Below, 12 T cell receptor beta chains from the same sample are listed, as sequenced in a study of blood T cell repertoires in COVID-19. Clones were sequenced by immunoSEQ multiplex PCR, and TCRdb holds only the in-frame ones, with some missing. In the table there are 100,000 or so clones, more than 90% of which are singletons. The sequencing input was peripheral blood. The receptors were gathered from a man between 65 and 85 years old with acute or convalescent COVID-19.

V usage is TRBV4-2 and J usage is TRBJ2-7; 7 bases map to TRBD2. The CDR3 totals 15 residues. Per germline, CDR1 LGHNA and CDR2 YNFKEQ. J lost 6 bases, V lost 1 base, and 9 bases had no gene match. CDR3: CASSQGLAGEVEQYF. Here the CDR3 DNA reads TGTGCCAGCAGCCAAGGCCTGGCGGGAGAGGTCGAGCAGTACTTC.

The V gene is TRBV9, the J gene TRBJ1-1, with 8 bases that match TRBD1. CDR1 SGDLS and CDR2 YYNGEE come from the germline V gene. The V and J ends lost 6 bases and 0 bases, in that order; junction bases with no gene match: 7. There are 15 residues in the CDR3. CDR3 region: CASTPQGALNTEAFF. For the CDR3, the DNA is TGTGCCAGCACTCCCCAGGGGGCCCTGAACACTGAAGCTTTCTTT.

The gene calls are TRBV5-4 and TRBJ2-2; 16 bases fit TRBD2. Germline V gives CDR1 SGHNT, CDR2 YYREEE (reference sequence). The CDR3 covers 18 residues. V gave up 4 bases and J gave up 3 bases; unmatched junction bases: 6. The CDR3, as DNA: TGTGCCAGCAGCGCCCTCGGGACTAGCGGGAGGGACACCGGGGAGCTGTTTTTT. It translates to CASSALGTSGRDTGELFF.

The chain has TRBV10-3 and TRBJ1-1, with TRBD1 matching 8 bases. The CDR3 length is 15 residues. Germline V gene lookup returns CDR1 ENHRY and CDR2 SYGVKD. V was pared by 1 base and J by 1 base, with 2 bases of the junction left unmatched. The CDR3 nucleotides are TGTGCCATCAGTGAGTTAGGACAGGGGAACACTGAAGCTTTCTTT. Translation gives CAISELGQGNTEAFF.

The chain carries TRBV28 and TRBJ1-5, with D unresolved. The CDR3 has 15 amino acids. Germline CDR1 and CDR2: MDHEN and SYDVKM. V dropped 5 bases and J dropped 0 bases, with 11 bases sitting between them. This CDR3 reads CASSLDIYSNQPQHF. The CDR3 coding sequence is TGTGCCAGCAGTCTTGACATCTATAGCAATCAGCCCCAGCATTTT.

The chain uses TRBV10-3 and TRBJ1-1; TRBD1 is a possible D gene (5 bases). From germline, CDR1 is ENHRY and CDR2 SYGVKD. The CDR3 has 16 residues. Trimming took 0 bases from V and 2 from J, leaving 13 bases between them. The CDR3 DNA sequence: TGTGCCATCAGTGAGTCGTCGGGGGGGTATAACACTGAAGCTTTCTTT. It yields the protein CAISESSGGYNTEAFF.

The CDR3 DNA follows: TGTGCCAGCTGTGGGGACACGACTCTAATTAGCAATCAGCCCCAGCATTTT. It specifies CASCGDTTLISNQPQHF. The V gene is TRBV7-9, the J gene TRBJ1-5; possibly TRBD1 for D (6 bases). V lost 8 bases to trimming and J lost 0 bases, with 20 bases between them. In germline, CDR1 is SEHNR, CDR2 FQNEAQ (reference sequence). The length of the CDR3 is 17 residues.

The genes are TRBV2 and TRBJ1-5; a weak D match, TRBD1 (6 bases). CDR3 length: 14 residues. Looked up from germline, CDR1 is SNHLY and CDR2 is FYNNEI. With 7 bases removed from V and 4 bases from J, the gap between germline ends came to 14 bases. The CDR3 DNA reads TGTGCCAGCACCGATAACAGGGTGAATCAGCCCCAGCATTTT. The encoded protein is CASTDNRVNQPQHF.

The chain is built from TRBV11-3 and TRBJ2-3; D ambiguous. Germline V gene sequence: CDR1 SGHNT, CDR2 YENEEA. The CDR3 has 13 amino acids. Trimming took 0 bases from V and 4 from J, leaving 5 bases between them. CDR3 residues: CASSLERPDTQYF. In DNA form, the CDR3 reads TGTGCCAGCAGCTTAGAGCGTCCAGATACGCAGTATTTT.

The chain has TRBV5-1 and TRBJ2-2; 10 nucleotides agree with TRBD1. From germline, CDR1 is SGHRS and CDR2 YFSETQ. J was trimmed by 5 bases and V by 5 bases; bases with no gene match: 6. The CDR3 is 15 amino acids. CDR3 sequence: CASRTGQGPTGELFF. The CDR3 bases are TGCGCCAGCAGAACGGGACAGGGGCCGACCGGGGAGCTGTTTTTT.

The genes are TRBV6-5 and TRBJ2-2, with 9 nucleotides matching TRBD2. V shed 0 bases and J 6 bases; nucleotides not matched to a gene: 5. The germline CDR1 and CDR2 sequences are MNHEY and SVGAGI. The CDR3 contains 16 residues. This chain's CDR3 is CASSYSRRGGPGELFF. In nucleotides, the CDR3 is TGTGCCAGCAGTTACTCTAGGCGGGGGGGCCCCGGGGAGCTGTTTTTT.

This chain connects TRBV24-1 to TRBJ2-3, with TRBD2 identical over 13 bases. The junction had 6 bases not matched to a gene; V was cut back by 9 bases and J by 4 bases. From germline, CDR1 is KGHDR and CDR2 SFDVKD. The CDR3 has 15 residues. CDR3 DNA: TGTGCCACCTCGACGACTAGCGGGAGGTCAGATACGCAGTATTTT. Its protein is CATSTTSGRSDTQYF.